The sample holds a few counts of the clone carrying this T cell receptor beta chain. Its antigen is unknown. Vbeta (60) and Jbeta (13) primers were used in the PCR. This table comes from immunoSEQ multiplex PCR, and its TCRdb copy is limited to in-frame clones, with some not included. The table includes under 110,000 clones, 75% to 90% detected once. The source of the sample is a study of cytomegalovirus exposure and HLA in healthy donors. Germline V gives CDR1 GTSNPN, CDR2 SVGIG (reference sequence). The CDR3 is made up of 14 amino acids. The junction had 2 bases not matched to a gene; V was cut back by 2 bases and J by 3 bases. Points from the study as a whole: An apparent linkage of common viral pathogens to several of the most significant clusters emerged in a later analysis. About 87% or about 30% of the time was how often most TCR beta V segments were productive, according to an earlier analysis. HLA alleles showed associations with 15,000 to 20,000 TCR beta sequences in a later analysis, at a 0.05 false discovery rate.

The material sequenced was PBMCs. The chain combines TRBV30 with TRBJ2-5, with 11 bases fitting TRBD1. This clonotype was sampled from a man aged 30-40 years in good health and CMV-seronegative. The CDR3 spells CAWSRGQGEETQYF. The CDR3 DNA reads TGTGCCTGGAGTAGGGGACAGGGGGAAGAGACCCAGTACTTC. Looking up the rest from reference TRBV30 and TRBJ2-5 gives the full variable domain: SQTIHQWPATLVQPVGSPLSLECTVEGTSNPNLYWYRQAAGRGLQLLFYSVGIGQISSEVPQNLSASRPQDRQFILSSKKLLLSDSGFYLCAWSRGQGEETQYFGPGTRLLVL.